The TCR beta chain described here comes from a study of blood T cells in healthy people across ages. Per the germline V gene, CDR1 is PRHDT and CDR2 is FYEKMQ (reference sequence). The ends lost 1 base at V and 5 bases at J; junction bases unmatched: 6. This CDR3 spans 15 amino acids. A second PCR of 7 to 11 cycles used a sample-barcoded 5' primer and a J-beta primer mix. TCRdb recomputed calls from the 5' RACE reads with MiXCR, one row per CDR3 protein. There are about 380,000 distinct CDR3 sequences in the sample; over 45% occur only once, and about 54% lies in the top ten. Sequences were obtained from blood. This chain connects TRBV13 to TRBJ2-7; 9 positions agree with TRBD2. The TCR was taken from a man aged 55-75 years in good health. The CDR3 is CASSLVSGGNDEQYF. In nucleotides, the CDR3 is TGTGCCAGCAGCTTAGTTAGCGGGGGTAACGACGAGCAGTACTTC.